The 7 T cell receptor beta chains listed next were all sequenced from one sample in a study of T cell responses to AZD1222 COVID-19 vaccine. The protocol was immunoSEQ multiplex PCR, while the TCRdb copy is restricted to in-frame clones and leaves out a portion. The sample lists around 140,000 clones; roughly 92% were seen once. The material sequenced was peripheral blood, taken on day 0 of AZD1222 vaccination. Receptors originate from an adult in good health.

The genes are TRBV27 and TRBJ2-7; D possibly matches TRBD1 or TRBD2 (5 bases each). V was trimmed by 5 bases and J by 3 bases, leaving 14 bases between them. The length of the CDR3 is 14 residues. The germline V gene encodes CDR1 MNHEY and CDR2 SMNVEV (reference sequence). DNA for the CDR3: TGTGCCAGCAGTCCCGGGACCTACTACTACGAGCAGTACTTC. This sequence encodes CASSPGTYYYEQYF.

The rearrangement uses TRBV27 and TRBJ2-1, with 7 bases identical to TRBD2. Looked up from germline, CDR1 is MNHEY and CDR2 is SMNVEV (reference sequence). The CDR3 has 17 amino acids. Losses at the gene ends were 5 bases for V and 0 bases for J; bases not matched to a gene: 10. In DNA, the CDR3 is TGTGCCAGCAGTATCCCGAGGGGAGGGTACTCCTACAATGAGCAGTTCTTC. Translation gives CASSIPRGGYSYNEQFF.

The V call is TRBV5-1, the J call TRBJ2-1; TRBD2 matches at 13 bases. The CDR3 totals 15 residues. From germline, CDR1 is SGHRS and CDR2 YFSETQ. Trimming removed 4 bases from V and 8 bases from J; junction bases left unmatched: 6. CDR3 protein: CASSTTSGREDEQFF. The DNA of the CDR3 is TGCGCCAGCAGCACAACTAGCGGGAGGGAGGATGAGCAGTTCTTC.

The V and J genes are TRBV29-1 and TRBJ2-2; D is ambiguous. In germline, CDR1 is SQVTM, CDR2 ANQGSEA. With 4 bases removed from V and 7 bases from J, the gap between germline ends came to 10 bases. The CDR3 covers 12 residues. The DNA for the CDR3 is TGCAGCGTTGTCGCAAGGGTCGGGGAGCTGTTTTTT. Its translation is CSVVARVGELFF.

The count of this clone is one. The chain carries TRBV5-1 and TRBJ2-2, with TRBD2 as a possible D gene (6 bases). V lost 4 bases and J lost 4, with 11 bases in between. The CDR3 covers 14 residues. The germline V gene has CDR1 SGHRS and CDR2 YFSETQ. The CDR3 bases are TGCGCCAGCAGCGCCCCCGGGGGCACCGGGGAGCTGTTTTTT. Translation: CASSAPGGTGELFF.

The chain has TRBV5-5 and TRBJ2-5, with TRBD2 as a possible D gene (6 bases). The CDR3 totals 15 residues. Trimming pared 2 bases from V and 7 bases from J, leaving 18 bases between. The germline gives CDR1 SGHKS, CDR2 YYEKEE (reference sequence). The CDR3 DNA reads TGTGCCAGCAGCTTCTCTGAAGGGGCGGGGAGGACCCAGTACTTC. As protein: CASSFSEGAGRTQYF.

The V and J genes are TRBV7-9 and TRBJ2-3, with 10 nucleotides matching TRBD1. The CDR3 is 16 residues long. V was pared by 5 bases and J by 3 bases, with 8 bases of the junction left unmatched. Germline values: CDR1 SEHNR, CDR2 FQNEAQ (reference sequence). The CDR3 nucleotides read TGTGCCAGCAGCACCAGACAGGGGGCGCGTACAGATACGCAGTATTTT. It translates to CASSTRQGARTDTQYF.